The rows below give T cell receptor beta chains drawn from one sample of a study of preoperative IRX-2 immunotherapy in early breast cancer. The method was immunoSEQ multiplex PCR; TCRdb's version includes in-frame clones alone and lacks a portion of them. The sample lists around 10,000 clones, over 80% occurring once. Source: lymph node tissue, taken before IRX-2 immunotherapy. These receptors originate from a human donor with breast cancer. Each CDR3 is given with its conserved first and last residue. The D gene is left open where the match is weak. The size of a clone is reported for some rows only, either as once, few or many, or as a class for expanded clones.

CDR3	DNA	size	D	V	J
CASSRRAGGMTEAFF	TGTGCCAGCAGTCGTCGGGCAGGGGGCATGACTGAAGCTTTCTTT	-	TRBD1	TRBV28	TRBJ1-1
CASSLAGAGSYEQYF	TGTGCCAGCAGCTTAGCGGGGGCAGGGAGTTACGAGCAGTACTTC	-	-	TRBV7-4	TRBJ2-7
CASSYSGQRGIQYF	TGTGCCAGCAGTTACTCGGGCCAGCGGGGCATTCAGTACTTC	-	TRBD2	TRBV6-8	TRBJ2-4
CASSFLRDSSGNTIYF	TGTGCCAGCAGTTTCTTGCGGGACAGCTCTGGAAACACCATATATTTT	few	TRBD1	TRBV6-8	TRBJ1-3
CASRPTGVNTEAFF	TGTGCCAGTAGGCCGACAGGGGTGAACACTGAAGCTTTCTTT	-	TRBD1	TRBV19	TRBJ1-1
CASSRGQNSGANVLTF	TGCGCCAGCAGCCGGGGACAGAACTCTGGGGCCAACGTCCTGACTTTC	-	TRBD1	TRBV5-1	TRBJ2-6
CASSLTRVPVYNEQFF	TGCGCCAGCAGCTTAACAAGGGTACCCGTTTACAATGAGCAGTTCTTC	-	-	TRBV23-1	TRBJ2-1
CASSAPTYEQYF	TGTGCCAGCAGTGCGCCAACCTACGAGCAGTACTTC	-	-	TRBV6-8	TRBJ2-7
CASSELSGSSSNEQFF	TGTGCCAGCAGTGAACTTAGCGGGAGTTCCAGTAATGAGCAGTTCTTC	-	TRBD2	TRBV25-1	TRBJ2-1
CASSYSSQGQYF	TGTGCCAGCAGTTACAGCTCCCAGGGGCAGTACTTC	-	-	TRBV6-8	TRBJ2-7
CASSSGSSGEQYF	TGTGCCAGTAGTTCAGGCAGCTCTGGAGAGCAGTACTTC	-	-	TRBV19	TRBJ2-7
CASIPRGNSNYGYTF	TGTGCCAGCATCCCCCGAGGGAATTCTAACTATGGCTACACCTTC	-	-	TRBV6-8	TRBJ1-2
CASTPGDSEGREQYF	TGTGCCAGCACCCCTGGGGACAGCGAAGGTCGCGAGCAGTACTTC	-	TRBD1	TRBV28	TRBJ2-7